These 9 T cell receptor beta chains were sequenced from one sample in a study of blood T cell repertoires in COVID-19. The protocol was immunoSEQ multiplex PCR, while the TCRdb copy is restricted to in-frame clones and leaves out a portion. The sample holds under 300,000 clones; over 75% are singletons and the top ten take 11%. Sequencing used peripheral blood. These receptors were obtained from a woman in her 70s with acute or convalescent COVID-19.

The rearrangement joins TRBV7-8 to TRBJ1-2; 7 bases align to TRBD1. The CDR3 has 13 residues. Germline V gene data show CDR1 as SGHVS and CDR2 as FQNEAQ. Trimming cost V 5 bases and J 8 bases; bases outside gene matches: 8. In DNA, the CDR3 is TGTGCCAGCAGCCGAACAGGGGTTGGCGGCTACACCTTC. Amino acids: CASSRTGVGGYTF. Full variable domain (missing parts from reference TRBV7-8 and TRBJ1-2): GAGVSQSPRYKVAKRGQDVALRCDPISGHVSLFWYQQALGQGPEFLTYFQNEAQLDKSGLPSDRFFAERPEGSVSTLKIQRTQQEDSAVYLCASSRTGVGGYTFGSGTRLTVV.

The CDR3: CASSQDFVQGTGNTIYF. CDR3 coding DNA: TGCGCCAGCAGCCAAGATTTCGTACAGGGGACTGGAAACACCATATATTTT. The V call is TRBV4-1, the J call TRBJ1-3, with 7 bases identical to TRBD1. V dropped 0 bases and J dropped 2; count of bases not matched to a gene: 7. The V gene's germline CDR1 is MGHRA and CDR2 YSYEKL. The CDR3 runs 17 residues.

The chain links TRBV2 to TRBJ2-1; 15 nucleotides line up with TRBD2. Germline assignment: CDR1 SNHLY and CDR2 FYNNEI. The CDR3 spans 14 residues. The V segment lost 6 bases and the J segment 6 bases; nucleotides outside the gene matches: 0. This CDR3 is CASRGLAGGNEQFF. The CDR3, as DNA: TGTGCCAGCAGGGGACTAGCGGGGGGCAATGAGCAGTTCTTC.

This sequence joins TRBV10-3 and TRBJ1-1, with a possible D match to TRBD1 (5 bases). V gave up 3 bases and J gave up 4 bases, with 15 bases separating them. This CDR3 spans 15 amino acids. Germline assignment: CDR1 ENHRY and CDR2 SYGVKD. The CDR3 DNA sequence: TGTGCCATCAGTGAATTCGGGGGGGAAGGCACTGAAGCTTTCTTT. Amino acid sequence: CAISEFGGEGTEAFF.

The V and J genes are TRBV5-1 and TRBJ2-2; 12 bases agree with TRBD1. The V gene end was trimmed by 5 bases and the J gene end by 6 bases; junction bases not matched to a gene: 14. The CDR3 has 18 amino acids. Looked up from germline, CDR1 is SGHRS and CDR2 is YFSETQ. The CDR3: CASRFPGQGARNAGELFF. The DNA for the CDR3 is TGCGCCAGCAGATTTCCGGGACAGGGGGCGCGAAACGCCGGGGAGCTGTTTTTT.

The chain links TRBV7-9 to TRBJ1-2; D remains ambiguous. The CDR3 covers 13 residues. From germline, CDR1 is SEHNR and CDR2 FQNEAQ (reference sequence). Trimming removed 1 base from V and 4 bases from J, with 7 bases in between. This chain's CDR3 is CASSLGRSYGYTF. The CDR3 DNA sequence: TGTGCCAGCAGCTTAGGTCGGAGCTATGGCTACACCTTC. Full variable domain (missing parts from reference TRBV7-9 and TRBJ1-2): DTGVSQNPRHKITKRGQNVTFRCDPISEHNRLYWYRQTLGQGPEFLTYFQNEAQLEKSRLLSDRFSAERPKGSFSTLEIQRTEQGDSAMYLCASSLGRSYGYTFGSGTRLTVV.

CDR3 coding DNA: TGTGCCAGCAGCTTTCAGGGGAGGGTGAAAAAAGAGACCCAGTACTTC. Protein: CASSFQGRVKKETQYF. The V call is TRBV5-4, the J call TRBJ2-5, with D perhaps matching TRBD2 (7 bases). Germline-derived CDR1 and CDR2 are SGHNT and YYREEE (reference sequence). Trimming left V 2 bases short and J 3 bases short, with 17 bases between. This CDR3 comprises 16 residues.

The chain has TRBV3-1 (or the pseudogene TRBV3-2) and TRBJ1-4, with 7 bases fitting TRBD1. The CDR3 consists of 11 residues. Germline assignment: CDR1 LGHDT and CDR2 YNNKEL (reference sequence). Germline trimming cut 4 bases from V and 13 bases from J; bases unmatched to any gene: 3. The CDR3 reads CASSPGTVLFF. CDR3 in DNA: TGTGCCAGCAGCCCCGGGACAGTACTGTTTTTT.

The sample holds a few counts of this clone. This chain joins TRBV4-2 and TRBJ1-5, with D tentatively TRBD1 (5 bases). V gave up 0 bases and J gave up 6 bases, with 9 bases separating them. Germline values: CDR1 LGHNA, CDR2 YNFKEQ. The CDR3 loop spans 14 amino acids. CDR3 in DNA: TGTGCCAGCAGCCAAGATAACAGGCGTCAGCCCCAGCATTTT. It is translated as CASSQDNRRQPQHF.